The clone carrying this TCR beta chain was seen ten or more times. Its antigen remains unknown. The data were obtained in a study of blood T cells in healthy people across ages. Study findings and constraints: As age increased, TCR beta diversity per million T cells fell in a roughly linear fashion.

Through a sample-barcoded 5' primer and a J-beta primer mix, a second PCR was run for roughly 6 to 11 cycles. One entry per CDR3 protein, called by TCRdb with MiXCR from the 5' RACE reads. The repertoire consists of over 300,000 distinct CDR3 sequences, with roughly half occurring once and the leading ten covering under 65%. This CDR3 has 13 amino acids. Trimming removed 5 bases at V and 5 bases at J, with 9 bases between. In germline, CDR1 is SGHDN, CDR2 FVKESK. The source material was blood. The clonotype comes from a man between 60 and 75 years old in good health. V and J are TRBV14 and TRBJ2-2, with D tentatively TRBD2 (5 bases). The CDR3 loop reads CASSGLGTGELFF. CDR3 nucleotide sequence: TGTGCCAGCAGCGGACTCGGGACCGGGGAGCTGTTTTTT.